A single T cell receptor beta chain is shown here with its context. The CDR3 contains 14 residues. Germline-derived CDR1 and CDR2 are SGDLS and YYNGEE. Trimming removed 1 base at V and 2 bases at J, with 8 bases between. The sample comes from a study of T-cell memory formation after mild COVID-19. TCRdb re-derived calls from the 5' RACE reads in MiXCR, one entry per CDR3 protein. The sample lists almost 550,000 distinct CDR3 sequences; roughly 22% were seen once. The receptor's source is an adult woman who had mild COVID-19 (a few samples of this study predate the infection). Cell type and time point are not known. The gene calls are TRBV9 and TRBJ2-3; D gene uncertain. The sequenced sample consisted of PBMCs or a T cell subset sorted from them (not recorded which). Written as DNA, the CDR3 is TGTGCCAGCAGCGTAAAGGGTCTCACAGATACGCAGTATTTT. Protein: CASSVKGLTDTQYF.